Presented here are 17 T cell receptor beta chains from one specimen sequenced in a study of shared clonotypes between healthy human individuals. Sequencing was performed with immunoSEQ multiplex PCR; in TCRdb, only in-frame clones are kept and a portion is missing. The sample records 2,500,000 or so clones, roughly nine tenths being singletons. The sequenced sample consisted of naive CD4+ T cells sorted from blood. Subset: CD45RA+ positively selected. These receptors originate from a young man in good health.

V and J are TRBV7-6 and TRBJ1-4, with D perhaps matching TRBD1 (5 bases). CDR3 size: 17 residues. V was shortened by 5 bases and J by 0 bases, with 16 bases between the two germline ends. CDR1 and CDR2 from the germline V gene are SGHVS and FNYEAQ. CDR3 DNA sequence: TGTGCCAGCAGCCCACAGGACCGTCTTGCAACTAATGAAAAACTGTTTTTT. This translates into CASSPQDRLATNEKLFF.

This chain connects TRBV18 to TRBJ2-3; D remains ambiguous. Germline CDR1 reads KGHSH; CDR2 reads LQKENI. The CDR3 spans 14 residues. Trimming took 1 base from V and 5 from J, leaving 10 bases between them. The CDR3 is CASSPQGLGDTQYF. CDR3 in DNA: TGTGCCAGCTCACCACAAGGGCTTGGAGATACGCAGTATTTT.

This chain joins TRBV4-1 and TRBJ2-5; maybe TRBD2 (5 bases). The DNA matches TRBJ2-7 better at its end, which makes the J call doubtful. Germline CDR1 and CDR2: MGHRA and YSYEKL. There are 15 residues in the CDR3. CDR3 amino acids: CASSPPGRGTYEQYF. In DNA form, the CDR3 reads TGCGCCAGCAGCCCTCCGGGTCGGGGAACCTACGAGCAGTACTTC.

The DNA of the CDR3 is TGTGCCAGCAGCTTGGATGGCGGAGGGGTCCAAGAGACCCAGTACTTC. This encodes CASSLDGGGVQETQYF. The chain carries TRBV5-4 and TRBJ2-5, with a weak D call TRBD2 (6 bases). Germline loops: CDR1 SGHNT, CDR2 YYREEE (reference sequence). The CDR3 extends over 16 amino acids. V lost 0 bases and J lost 1, with 13 bases in between.

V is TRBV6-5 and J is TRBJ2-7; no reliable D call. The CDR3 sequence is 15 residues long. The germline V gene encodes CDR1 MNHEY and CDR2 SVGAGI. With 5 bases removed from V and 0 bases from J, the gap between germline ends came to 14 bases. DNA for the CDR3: TGTGCCAGCAGTAGTACAGAGCTCAGCTCCTACGAGCAGTACTTC. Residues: CASSSTELSSYEQYF.

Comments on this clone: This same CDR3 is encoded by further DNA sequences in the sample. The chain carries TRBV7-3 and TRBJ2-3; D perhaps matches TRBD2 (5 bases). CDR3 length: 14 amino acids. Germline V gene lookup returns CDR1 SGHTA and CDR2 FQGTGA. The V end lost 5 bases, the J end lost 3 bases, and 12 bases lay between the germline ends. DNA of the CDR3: TGTGCCAGCAGCCTCAGCGGACGAACAGATACGCAGTATTTT. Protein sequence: CASSLSGRTDTQYF. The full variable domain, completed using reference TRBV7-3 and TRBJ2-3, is GAGVSQTPSNKVTEKGKYVELRCDPISGHTALYWYRQSLGQGPEFLIYFQGTGAADDSGLPNDRFFAVRPEGSVSTLKIQRTERGDSAVYLCASSLSGRTDTQYFGPGTRLTVL.

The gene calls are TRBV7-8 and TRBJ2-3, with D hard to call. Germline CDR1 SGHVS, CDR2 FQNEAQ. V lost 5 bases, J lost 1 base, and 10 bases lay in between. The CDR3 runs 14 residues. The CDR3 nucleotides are TGTGCCAGCAGCACGCCCGGCCGCACAGATACGCAGTATTTT. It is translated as CASSTPGRTDTQYF.

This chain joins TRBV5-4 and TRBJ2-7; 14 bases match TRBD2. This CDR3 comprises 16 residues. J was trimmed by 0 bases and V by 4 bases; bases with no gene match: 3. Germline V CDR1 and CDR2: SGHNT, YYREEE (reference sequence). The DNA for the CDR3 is TGTGCCAGCAGCCACGGGACTAGCGGGGGCTCCTACGAGCAGTACTTC. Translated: CASSHGTSGGSYEQYF.

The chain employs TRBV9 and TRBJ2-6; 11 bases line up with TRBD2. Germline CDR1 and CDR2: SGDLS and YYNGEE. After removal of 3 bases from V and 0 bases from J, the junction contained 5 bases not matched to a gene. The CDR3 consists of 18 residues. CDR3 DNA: TGTGCCAGCAGCGGTAGCGGGGGGGGAACCTCTGGGGCCAACGTCCTGACTTTC. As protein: CASSGSGGGTSGANVLTF.

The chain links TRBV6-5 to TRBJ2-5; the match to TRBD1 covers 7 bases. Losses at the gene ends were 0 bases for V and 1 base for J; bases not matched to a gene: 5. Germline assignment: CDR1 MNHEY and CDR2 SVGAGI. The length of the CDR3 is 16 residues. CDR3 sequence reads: CASSYSTKGAQETQYF. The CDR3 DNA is TGTGCCAGCAGTTACTCGACGAAGGGGGCCCAAGAGACCCAGTACTTC.

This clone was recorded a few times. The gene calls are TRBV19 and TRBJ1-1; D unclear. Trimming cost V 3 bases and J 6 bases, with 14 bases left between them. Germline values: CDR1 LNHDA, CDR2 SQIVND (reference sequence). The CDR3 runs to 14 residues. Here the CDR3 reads CASSMWQVSSEAFF. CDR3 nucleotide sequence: TGTGCCAGTAGTATGTGGCAGGTAAGCTCTGAAGCTTTCTTT.

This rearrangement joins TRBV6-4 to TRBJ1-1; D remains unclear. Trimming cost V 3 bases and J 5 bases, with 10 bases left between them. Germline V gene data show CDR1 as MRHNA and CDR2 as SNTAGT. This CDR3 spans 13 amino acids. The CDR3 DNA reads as TGTGCCAGCAGTGAGGGCACGGGGACTGAAGCTTTCTTT. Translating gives CASSEGTGTEAFF.

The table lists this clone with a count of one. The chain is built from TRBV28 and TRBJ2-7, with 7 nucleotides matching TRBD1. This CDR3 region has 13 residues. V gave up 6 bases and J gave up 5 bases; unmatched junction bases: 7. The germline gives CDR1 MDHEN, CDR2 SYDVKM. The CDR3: CASSLGQDDEQYF. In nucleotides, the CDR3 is TGTGCCAGCAGCCTCGGACAGGACGACGAGCAGTACTTC.

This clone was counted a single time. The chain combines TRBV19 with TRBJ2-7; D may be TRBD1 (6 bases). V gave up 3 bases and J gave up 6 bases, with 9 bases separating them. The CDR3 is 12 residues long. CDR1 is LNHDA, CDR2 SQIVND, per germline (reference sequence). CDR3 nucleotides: TGTGCCAGTAGTATTCGCAGGGGCGAGCAGTACTTC. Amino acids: CASSIRRGEQYF.

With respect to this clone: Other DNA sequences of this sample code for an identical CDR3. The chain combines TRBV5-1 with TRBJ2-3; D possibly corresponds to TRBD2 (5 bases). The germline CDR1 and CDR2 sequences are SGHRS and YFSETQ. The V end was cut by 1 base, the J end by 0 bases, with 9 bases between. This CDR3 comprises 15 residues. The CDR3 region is CASSLTPGSTDTQYF. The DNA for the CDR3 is TGCGCCAGCAGCTTGACTCCGGGGAGCACAGATACGCAGTATTTT.

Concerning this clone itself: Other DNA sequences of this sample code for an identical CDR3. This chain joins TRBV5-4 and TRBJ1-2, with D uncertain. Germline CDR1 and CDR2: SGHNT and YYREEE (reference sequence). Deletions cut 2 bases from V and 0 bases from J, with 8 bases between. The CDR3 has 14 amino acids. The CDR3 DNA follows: TGTGCCAGCAGCTTTCCTGGGACTAACTATGGCTACACCTTC. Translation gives CASSFPGTNYGYTF.

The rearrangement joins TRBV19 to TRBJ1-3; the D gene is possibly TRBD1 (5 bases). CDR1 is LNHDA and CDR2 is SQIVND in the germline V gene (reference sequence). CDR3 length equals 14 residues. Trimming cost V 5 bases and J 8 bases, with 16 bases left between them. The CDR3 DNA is TGTGCCAGTAGTCCACCAGGGTTGTCGGACACCATATATTTT. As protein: CASSPPGLSDTIYF.